The 30 T cell receptor beta chains below come from one sample, sequenced in a study of blood T cell repertoires in COVID-19 (dated by TCRdb to between 2020 and 2021). The library came from the immunoSEQ multiplex PCR assay. The table comes from immuneACCESS by way of TCRdb, which keeps in-frame sequences with V and J called. Part of the clones is missing from these tables; in studies checked, under half for an unresolved V gene and the rest for unknown reasons. The sample table holds around 220,000 clones, of which around 90% were seen once. Jointly, the top ten make up less than 2.5% of the sample. What was sequenced was PBMCs or T cells enriched from blood (not recorded which). These receptors were taken from a woman under 30 who had recovered from COVID-19.

This chain links TRBV11-3 with TRBJ2-5, with 7 bases that match TRBD1. V lost 4 bases and J lost 8; bases outside the gene matches: 4. Germline CDR1 and CDR2: SGHNT and YENEEA. CDR3 length equals 12 residues. CDR3 sequence: CASSSTGLTQYF. CDR3 bases: TGTGCCAGCAGCTCGACAGGGTTAACCCAGTACTTC.

The chain carries TRBV5-1 and TRBJ2-3, with a possible D match to TRBD2 (6 bases). Per germline, CDR1 SGHRS and CDR2 YFSETQ. V lost 0 bases and J 9 bases, leaving 8 bases between the germline ends. This CDR3 is 12 amino acids long. In DNA form, the CDR3 reads TGCGCCAGCAGCTTGGTGGGGGGAACGCAGTATTTT. This codes for CASSLVGGTQYF. The whole variable domain, remainder taken from reference TRBV5-1 and TRBJ2-3, is KAGVTQTPRYLIKTRGQQVTLSCSPISGHRSVSWYQQTPGQGLQFLFEYFSETQRNKGNFPGRFSGRQFSNSRSEMNVSTLELGDSALYLCASSLVGGTQYFGPGTRLTVL.

The chain has TRBV19 and TRBJ1-2; 9 bases map to TRBD1. J gave up 3 bases and V 6 bases, and 5 bases lay outside the gene matches. Germline CDR1 LNHDA, CDR2 SQIVND (reference sequence). CDR3 length equals 14 residues. The chain's CDR3 is CASRQGAVDYGYTF. Written as DNA, the CDR3 is TGTGCCAGTAGACAGGGGGCGGTGGACTATGGCTACACCTTC.

The genes are TRBV29-1 and TRBJ1-6; TRBD1 aligns across 7 bases. Per germline, CDR1 SQVTM and CDR2 ANQGSEA. J was trimmed by 8 bases and V by 4 bases; bases with no gene match: 5. This CDR3 is built from 13 residues. DNA of the CDR3: TGCAGCGTTGGAGACAGGGAGGATTCACCCCTCCACTTT. Translating it yields CSVGDREDSPLHF.

Turning to this clone: A junction end diverges from the germline sequence, so it may reflect a read error. The chain uses TRBV6-4 and TRBJ2-1, with D tentatively TRBD2 (5 bases). CDR3 length equals 15 residues. In germline, CDR1 is MRHNA, CDR2 SNTAGT. For the CDR3, the DNA is TGTGCCAGCAGCCCGGAGGTCCTAGCAGGCAATGGGCAGTTCTTC. It yields the protein CASSPEVLAGNGQFF.

The chain links TRBV5-4 to TRBJ2-3; TRBD1 agrees at 9 bases. V shed 4 bases, J shed 1 base, and the junction held 7 bases outside the gene matches. CDR3 length: 16 residues. Germline V lookup: CDR1 SGHNT, CDR2 YYREEE (reference sequence). CDR3 in DNA: TGTGCCAGCAGCCCCCCGACAGGGGGAGGCACAGATACGCAGTATTTT. Its protein is CASSPPTGGGTDTQYF.

The table lists this clone with a count of one. V usage is TRBV18 and J usage is TRBJ1-2, with 7 bases fitting TRBD1. The CDR3 loop spans 13 amino acids. Unmatched junction bases numbered 7, after V lost 4 bases and J lost 8 bases. Germline CDR1 reads KGHSH; CDR2 reads LQKENI. Here the CDR3 DNA reads TGTGCCAGCTCACTAGGGACAGATTGGGGCTACACCTTC. This translates into CASSLGTDWGYTF.

The chain has TRBV3-1 (or the pseudogene TRBV3-2) and TRBJ2-7, with D maybe TRBD1 (6 bases). Germline V gene data show CDR1 as LGHDT and CDR2 as YNNKEL (reference sequence). There are 16 residues in the CDR3. The V and J ends lost 4 bases and 7 bases respectively, with 23 bases between them. The CDR3 sequence: CASSPTETGPPEEQYF. The CDR3 DNA reads TGTGCCAGCAGCCCAACAGAGACAGGTCCCCCTGAAGAGCAGTACTTC.

The genes are TRBV5-4 and TRBJ2-7; TRBD1 is a possible D gene (6 bases). From germline, CDR1 is SGHNT and CDR2 YYREEE (reference sequence). The CDR3 totals 13 residues. Trimming stripped 6 bases from V and 0 bases from J, with 10 bases between. This chain's CDR3 is CASNEDSSYEQYF. The CDR3, as DNA: TGTGCCAGCAACGAGGACAGCTCCTACGAGCAGTACTTC.

V usage is TRBV11-3 and J usage is TRBJ1-1; TRBD1 aligns across 7 bases. The germline V gene has CDR1 SGHNT and CDR2 YENEEA. The length of the CDR3 is 14 residues. With 1 base clipped from V and 5 bases from J, the junction kept 4 bases outside the gene matches. CDR3 DNA: TGTGCCAGCAGCTTAGCCCGACAGGGAACTGAAGCTTTCTTT. Translating gives CASSLARQGTEAFF.

V is TRBV5-1 and J is TRBJ2-3, with TRBD2 matching 10 bases. The germline V gene encodes CDR1 SGHRS and CDR2 YFSETQ. The CDR3 extends over 19 amino acids. V lost 4 bases to trimming and J lost 2 bases; unmatched junction nucleotides: 16. DNA for the CDR3: TGCGCCAGCAGCGCGGGACTAGCGAAGAAACCACGTACCACAGATACGCAGTATTTT. Translation: CASSAGLAKKPRTTDTQYF.

The gene calls are TRBV5-8 and TRBJ2-3, with D perhaps TRBD2 (6 bases). Germline lookup yields CDR1 SGHTS and CDR2 YDEGEE. CDR3 length equals 15 residues. V lost 0 bases, J lost 0 bases, and 8 bases lay in between. CDR3 region: CASSLGRASTDTQYF. CDR3 nucleotides: TGTGCCAGCAGCTTGGGGAGGGCGAGCACAGATACGCAGTATTTT.

This sequence joins TRBV9 and TRBJ1-2, with TRBD1 matching 7 bases. J lost 0 bases, V lost 3 bases, and 5 bases had no gene match. This CDR3 has 15 amino acids. Germline V lookup: CDR1 SGDLS, CDR2 YYNGEE. The CDR3 loop is CASSEWDSPNYGYTF. The CDR3 DNA is TGTGCCAGCAGCGAGTGGGACAGCCCTAACTATGGCTACACCTTC.

The chain recombines TRBV10-3 with TRBJ2-7, with 12 positions matching TRBD1. The CDR3 is 16 residues long. J lost 4 bases, V lost 4 bases, and 8 bases had no gene match. The V gene's germline CDR1 is ENHRY and CDR2 SYGVKD. The CDR3 reads CAISVGTGGIGYEQYF. CDR3 nucleotides: TGTGCCATCAGTGTGGGGACAGGGGGCATTGGGTACGAGCAGTACTTC.

This chain connects TRBV4-2 to TRBJ2-7; 8 nucleotides agree with TRBD1. Germline-derived CDR1 and CDR2 are LGHNA and YNFKEQ. The CDR3 extends over 18 amino acids. V lost 0 bases to trimming and J lost 0 bases; unmatched junction nucleotides: 10. This CDR3 reads CASSQDLRPGGGSYEQYF. For the CDR3, the DNA is TGTGCCAGCAGCCAAGACCTACGCCCAGGGGGCGGCTCCTACGAGCAGTACTTC.

This sequence joins TRBV28 and TRBJ2-7; 9 bases are a match to TRBD1. The germline V gene encodes CDR1 MDHEN and CDR2 SYDVKM. The V segment lost 4 bases and the J segment 0 bases; nucleotides outside the gene matches: 7. There are 16 residues in the CDR3. The CDR3 reads CASSSIGTGRSYEQYF. The CDR3 DNA reads TGTGCCAGCAGTTCGATTGGGACAGGGCGCTCCTACGAGCAGTACTTC.

The V gene is TRBV9, the J gene TRBJ1-6, with 8 bases that match TRBD1. This CDR3 spans 14 amino acids. Germline V gene sequence: CDR1 SGDLS, CDR2 YYNGEE. J was trimmed by 10 bases and V by 2 bases; bases with no gene match: 5. CDR3 bases: TGTGCCAGCAGCGTCGACAGGGGATGGTCACCCCTCCACTTT. Protein: CASSVDRGWSPLHF.

The sample holds many counts of this clone. The chain combines TRBV19 with TRBJ2-7; tentative D call: TRBD1 (6 bases). Germline V lookup: CDR1 LNHDA, CDR2 SQIVND (reference sequence). V shed 3 bases and J shed 3 bases, with 9 bases lying between them. The CDR3 is 13 amino acids. The CDR3 loop reads CASSITGNYEQYF. The CDR3 DNA sequence: TGTGCCAGTAGTATTACAGGGAACTACGAGCAGTACTTC.

The chain uses TRBV27 and TRBJ2-7; D may be TRBD1 (5 bases). Trimming took off 6 bases at V and 1 base at J, with 16 bases between the two ends. CDR3 length equals 15 residues. Germline V CDR1 and CDR2: MNHEY, SMNVEV (reference sequence). The CDR3 loop reads CASRDTEAPSYEQYF. CDR3 coding DNA: TGTGCCAGCAGGGACACTGAGGCCCCATCCTACGAGCAGTACTTC.

This chain uses TRBV6-1 with TRBJ1-2; TRBD1 agrees at 8 bases. J gave up 6 bases and V 3 bases, and 12 bases lay outside the gene matches. CDR3 length: 16 residues. CDR1 and CDR2 (germline): MNHNS, SASEGT. The DNA for the CDR3 is TGTGCCAGCAGTGAGTCGGCGGACAGGGTAGGGAATGGCTACACCTTC. Protein product: CASSESADRVGNGYTF.

The chain couples TRBV27 to TRBJ1-2; unclear D gene. There are 14 residues in the CDR3. Germline CDR1 MNHEY, CDR2 SMNVEV (reference sequence). V lost 7 bases, J lost 2 bases, and 14 bases lay in between. In nucleotides, the CDR3 is TGTGCCAGCAAACCCTTCCAGGTGAACTATGGCTACACCTTC. Translating gives CASKPFQVNYGYTF.

J is TRBJ2-3 and V is TRBV29-1, with 9 bases that match TRBD2. CDR3 length: 16 amino acids. The junction had 8 bases not matched to a gene; V was cut back by 3 bases and J by 1 base. Germline-derived CDR1 and CDR2 are SQVTM and ANQGSEA. The CDR3 region has the DNA TGCAGCGTTGAGAAATATGCGGGAGGGGGCACAGATACGCAGTATTTT. Protein product: CSVEKYAGGGTDTQYF.

The V gene is TRBV18, the J gene TRBJ1-1; D might be TRBD1 (6 bases). Germline V lookup: CDR1 KGHSH, CDR2 LQKENI. The V and J ends lost 3 bases and 3 bases respectively, with 14 bases between them. The CDR3 spans 15 residues. CDR3 DNA: TGTGCCAGCTCACCTCCAGGGGAGAGGTACACTGAAGCTTTCTTT. It translates to CASSPPGERYTEAFF.

This chain joins TRBV10-3 and TRBJ2-1, with D possibly being TRBD1 (5 bases). V gave up 7 bases and J gave up 5 bases, with 18 bases separating them. Germline CDR1 ENHRY, CDR2 SYGVKD. This CDR3 spans 15 amino acids. CDR3 nucleotide sequence: TGTGCCATCAAGGGGTCGGTCGAGCAAGACAATGAGCAGTTCTTC. This sequence encodes CAIKGSVEQDNEQFF.

The J gene is TRBJ2-1, the V gene TRBV9; 13 positions agree with TRBD2. The V gene end was trimmed by 4 bases and the J gene end by 7 bases; junction bases not matched to a gene: 8. From germline, CDR1 is SGDLS and CDR2 YYNGEE. The CDR3 consists of 16 residues. The CDR3 DNA reads TGTGCCAGCAGCTTCACGACTAGCGGGGGGCAGAATGAGCAGTTCTTC. Translation gives CASSFTTSGGQNEQFF.

This chain uses TRBV9 with TRBJ1-4; D is perhaps TRBD1 (5 bases). The CDR3 is 15 amino acids. V lost 3 bases and J 4 bases, leaving 13 bases between the germline ends. Per the germline V gene, CDR1 is SGDLS and CDR2 is YYNGEE. CDR3: CASSGTGGVNEKLFF. The CDR3 region has the DNA TGTGCCAGCAGCGGAACCGGGGGGGTTAATGAAAAACTGTTTTTT.

This clone has only a few counts. The same CDR3 can be traced to other DNA sequences in this sample. The gene calls are TRBV12-3 or TRBV12-4 and TRBJ1-2; possibly TRBD1 for D (5 bases). CDR3 length equals 11 residues. Trimming removed 6 bases from V and 5 bases from J, with 7 bases in between. CDR3 sequence: CASSPGYGYTF. CDR3 in DNA: TGTGCCAGCAGCCCAGGGTATGGCTACACCTTC.

The CDR3 DNA reads as TGTGCCAGCAGTGGACGGGGGAGCTCCTACGAGCAGTACTTC. Translating it yields CASSGRGSSYEQYF. J is TRBJ2-7 and V is TRBV2, with a tentative D call TRBD2 (6 bases). The germline gives CDR1 SNHLY, CDR2 FYNNEI. The CDR3 has 14 residues. Trimming left V 4 bases short and J 0 bases short, with 10 bases between.

This chain connects TRBV11-3 to TRBJ2-7; 8 bases are shared with TRBD2. J gave up 1 base and V 3 bases, and 5 bases lay outside the gene matches. From germline, CDR1 is SGHNT and CDR2 YENEEA. There are 15 residues in the CDR3. In DNA, the CDR3 is TGTGCCAGCAGCTTGGCGGGGGGTCAATCCTACGAGCAGTACTTC. Encoded protein: CASSLAGGQSYEQYF.

The chain recombines TRBV5-1 with TRBJ1-1; 7 bases are shared with TRBD1. Germline trimming cut 0 bases from V and 2 bases from J; bases unmatched to any gene: 7. Germline V CDR1 and CDR2: SGHRS, YFSETQ. CDR3 length equals 16 residues. CDR3 region: CASSLEGGGHNTEAFF. DNA for the CDR3: TGCGCCAGCAGCTTGGAAGGGGGCGGACATAACACTGAAGCTTTCTTT. Supplemented by reference TRBV5-1 and TRBJ1-1, the full variable domain reads KAGVTQTPRYLIKTRGQQVTLSCSPISGHRSVSWYQQTPGQGLQFLFEYFSETQRNKGNFPGRFSGRQFSNSRSEMNVSTLELGDSALYLCASSLEGGGHNTEAFFGQGTRLTVV.